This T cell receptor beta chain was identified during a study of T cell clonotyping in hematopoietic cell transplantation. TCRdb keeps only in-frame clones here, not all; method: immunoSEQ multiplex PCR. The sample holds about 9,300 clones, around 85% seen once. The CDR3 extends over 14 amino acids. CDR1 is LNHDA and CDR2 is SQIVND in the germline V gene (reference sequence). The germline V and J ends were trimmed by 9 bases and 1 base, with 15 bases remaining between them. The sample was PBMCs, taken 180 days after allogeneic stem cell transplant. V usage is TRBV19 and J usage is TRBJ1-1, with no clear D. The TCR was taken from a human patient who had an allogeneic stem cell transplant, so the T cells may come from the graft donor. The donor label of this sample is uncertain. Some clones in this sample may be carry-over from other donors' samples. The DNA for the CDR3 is TGTGCCAGCGCCTCCGAAAGGAGGAACACTGAAGCTTTCTTT. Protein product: CASASERRNTEAFF.